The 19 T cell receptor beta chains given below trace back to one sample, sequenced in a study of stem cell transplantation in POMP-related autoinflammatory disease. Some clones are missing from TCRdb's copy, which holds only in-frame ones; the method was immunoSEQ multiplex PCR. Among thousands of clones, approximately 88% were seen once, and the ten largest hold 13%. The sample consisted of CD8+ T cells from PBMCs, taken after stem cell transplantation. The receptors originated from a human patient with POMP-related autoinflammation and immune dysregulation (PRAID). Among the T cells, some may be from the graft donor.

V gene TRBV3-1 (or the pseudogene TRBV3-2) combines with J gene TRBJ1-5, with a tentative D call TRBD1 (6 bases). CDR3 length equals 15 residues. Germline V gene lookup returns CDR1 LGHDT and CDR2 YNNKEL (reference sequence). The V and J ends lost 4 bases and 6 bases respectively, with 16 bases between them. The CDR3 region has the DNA TGTGCCAGCAGCCTGGGAGGGGGTGTTGGTCAGCCCCAGCATTTT. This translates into CASSLGGGVGQPQHF.

The CDR3 region is CASSSDGPTEAFF. In nucleotides, the CDR3 is TGTGCCAGCAGTTCAGACGGTCCGACTGAAGCTTTCTTT. The rearrangement uses TRBV27 and TRBJ1-1; D is undetermined. V was shortened by 4 bases and J by 5 bases, with 11 bases between the two germline ends. Germline V CDR1 and CDR2: MNHEY, SMNVEV (reference sequence). The length of the CDR3 is 13 residues.

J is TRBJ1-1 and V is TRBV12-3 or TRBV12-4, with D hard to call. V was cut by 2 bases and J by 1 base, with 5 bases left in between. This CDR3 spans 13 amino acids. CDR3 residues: CASSLSSNTEAFF. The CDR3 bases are TGTGCCAGCAGTTTAAGTTCGAACACTGAAGCTTTCTTT.

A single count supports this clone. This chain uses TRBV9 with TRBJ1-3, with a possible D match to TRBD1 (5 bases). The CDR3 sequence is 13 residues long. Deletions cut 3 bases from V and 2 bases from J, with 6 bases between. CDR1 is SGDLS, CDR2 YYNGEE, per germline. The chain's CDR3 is CASSETAGNTIYF. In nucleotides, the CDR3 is TGTGCCAGCAGCGAGACAGCTGGAAACACCATATATTTT. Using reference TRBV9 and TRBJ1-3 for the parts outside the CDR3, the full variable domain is DSGVTQTPKHLITATGQRVTLRCSPRSGDLSVYWYQQSLDQGLQFLIQYYNGEERAKGNILERFSAQQFPDLHSELNLSSLELGDSALYFCASSETAGNTIYFGEGSWLTVV.

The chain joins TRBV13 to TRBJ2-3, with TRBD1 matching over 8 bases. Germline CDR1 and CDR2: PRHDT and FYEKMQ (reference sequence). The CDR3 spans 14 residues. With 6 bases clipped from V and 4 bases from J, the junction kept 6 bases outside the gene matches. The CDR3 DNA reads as TGTGCCAGCAGGGAGACAGGGGTGCCAGATACGCAGTATTTT. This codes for CASRETGVPDTQYF.

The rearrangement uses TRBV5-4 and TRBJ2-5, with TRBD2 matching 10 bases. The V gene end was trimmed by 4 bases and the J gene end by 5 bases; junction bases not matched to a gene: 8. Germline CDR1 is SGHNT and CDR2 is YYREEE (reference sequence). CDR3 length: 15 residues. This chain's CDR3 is CASSAGTSELETQYF. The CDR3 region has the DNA TGTGCCAGCAGCGCGGGGACTAGCGAACTGGAGACCCAGTACTTC.

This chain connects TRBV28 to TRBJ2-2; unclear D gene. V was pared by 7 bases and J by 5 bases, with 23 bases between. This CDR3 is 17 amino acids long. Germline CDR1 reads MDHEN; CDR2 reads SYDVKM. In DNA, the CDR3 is TGTGCCAGCACCCCTTCCGGGTCCCCAAGGGTGACCGGGGAGCTGTTTTTT. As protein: CASTPSGSPRVTGELFF.

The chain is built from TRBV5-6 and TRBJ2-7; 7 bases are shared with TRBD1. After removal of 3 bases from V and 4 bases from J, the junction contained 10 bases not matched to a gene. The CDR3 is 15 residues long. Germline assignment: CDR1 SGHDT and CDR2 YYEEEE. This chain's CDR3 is CASSYNTPRGYEQYV. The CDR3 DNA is TGTGCCAGCAGCTACAATACCCCCAGGGGGTACGAGCAGTACGTC.

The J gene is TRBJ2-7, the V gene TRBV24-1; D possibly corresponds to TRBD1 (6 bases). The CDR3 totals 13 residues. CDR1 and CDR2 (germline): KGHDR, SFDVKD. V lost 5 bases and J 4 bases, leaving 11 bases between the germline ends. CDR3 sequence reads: CATSVGAGYEQYF. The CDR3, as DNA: TGTGCCACCAGTGTGGGGGCCGGGTACGAGCAGTACTTC.

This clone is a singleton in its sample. CDR3 residues: CASRSQGATDTQYF. The CDR3 DNA reads as TGTGCCAGCAGGTCTCAGGGGGCGACAGATACGCAGTATTTT. The chain is built from TRBV7-9 and TRBJ2-3; 8 nucleotides agree with TRBD1. Looked up from germline, CDR1 is SEHNR and CDR2 is FQNEAQ (reference sequence). The CDR3 consists of 14 residues. Trimming cost V 6 bases and J 3 bases; bases outside gene matches: 5.

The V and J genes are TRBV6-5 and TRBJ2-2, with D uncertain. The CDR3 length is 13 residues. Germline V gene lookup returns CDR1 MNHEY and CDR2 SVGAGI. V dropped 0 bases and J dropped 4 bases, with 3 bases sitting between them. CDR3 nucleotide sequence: TGTGCCAGCAGTTACTCGCGCACCGGGGAGCTGTTTTTT. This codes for CASSYSRTGELFF.

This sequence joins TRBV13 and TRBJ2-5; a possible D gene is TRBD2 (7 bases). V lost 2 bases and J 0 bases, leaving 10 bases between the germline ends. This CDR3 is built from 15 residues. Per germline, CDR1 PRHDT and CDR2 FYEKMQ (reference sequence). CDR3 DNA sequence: TGTGCCAGCAGCTTAAGGGGGAGGGACCAAGAGACCCAGTACTTC. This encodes CASSLRGRDQETQYF.

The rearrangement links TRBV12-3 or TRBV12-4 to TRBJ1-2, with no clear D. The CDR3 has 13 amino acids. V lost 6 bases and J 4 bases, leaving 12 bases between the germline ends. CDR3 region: CASSTGRLYGYTF. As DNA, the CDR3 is TGTGCCAGCAGCACGGGTCGACTCTATGGCTACACCTTC.

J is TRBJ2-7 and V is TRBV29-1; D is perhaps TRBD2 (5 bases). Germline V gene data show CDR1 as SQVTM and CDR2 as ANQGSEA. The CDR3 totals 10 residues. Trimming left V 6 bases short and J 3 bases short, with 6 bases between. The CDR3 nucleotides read TGCAGCGTGGCGGGCTACGAGCAGTACTTC. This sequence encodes CSVAGYEQYF.

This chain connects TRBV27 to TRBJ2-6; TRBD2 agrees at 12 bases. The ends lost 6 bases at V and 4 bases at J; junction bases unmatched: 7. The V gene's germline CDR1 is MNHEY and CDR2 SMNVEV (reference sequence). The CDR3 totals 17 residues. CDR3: CASRASGRASGANVLTF. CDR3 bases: TGTGCCAGCAGGGCTAGCGGGAGGGCCTCCGGGGCCAACGTCCTGACTTTC.

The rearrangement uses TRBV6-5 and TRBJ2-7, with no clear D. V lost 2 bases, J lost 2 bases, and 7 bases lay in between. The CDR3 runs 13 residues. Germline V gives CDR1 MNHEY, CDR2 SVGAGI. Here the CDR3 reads CASSYRRTYEQYF. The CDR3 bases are TGTGCCAGCAGTTACAGACGGACCTACGAGCAGTACTTC.

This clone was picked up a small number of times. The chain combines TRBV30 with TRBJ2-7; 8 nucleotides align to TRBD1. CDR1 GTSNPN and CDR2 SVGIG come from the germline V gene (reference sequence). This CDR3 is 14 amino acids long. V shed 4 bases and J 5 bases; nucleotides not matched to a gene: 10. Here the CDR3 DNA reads TGTGCCTGGACCACCGGACAGGGAGATAACGAGCAGTACTTC. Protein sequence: CAWTTGQGDNEQYF.

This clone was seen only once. CDR3 sequence: CAWSVRTNYGYTF. The CDR3 DNA reads as TGTGCCTGGAGTGTACGGACTAACTATGGCTACACCTTC. The chain couples TRBV30 to TRBJ1-2, with no clear D. V was trimmed by 0 bases and J by 0 bases, leaving 5 bases between them. This CDR3 has 13 amino acids. CDR1 and CDR2 from the germline V gene are GTSNPN and SVGIG (reference sequence).

The CDR3 bases are TGTGCCAGCAGTCCTAACAATCGGGACAGGGGTCTACCCTACAATGAGCAGTTCTTC. This codes for CASSPNNRDRGLPYNEQFF. V and J are TRBV27 and TRBJ2-1, with 10 bases lining up with TRBD1. Germline CDR1 reads MNHEY; CDR2 reads SMNVEV (reference sequence). The CDR3 totals 19 residues. The V segment lost 5 bases and the J segment 2 bases; nucleotides outside the gene matches: 15.